Listed below are T cell receptor beta chains from one sample, sequenced in a study of blood T cell repertoires in COVID-19. Some clones are missing from TCRdb's copy, which holds only in-frame ones; the method was immunoSEQ multiplex PCR. The sample comprises under 200,000 clones, around 90% of which are singletons, and around 4.8% rests with the top ten. The sequenced material came from peripheral blood. The receptors shown here come from a man younger than 35 with COVID-19, enrolled during active disease. The CDR3 runs from the conserved cysteine through the conserved F or W. Each record gives: J gene, D gene, clone size, V gene, CDR3 DNA, CDR3 protein. A D gene is named only where the DNA matches it firmly. Rows may omit the clone size; those that give it use once, few, many or a size class.

TRBJ2-2,TRBD2,many,TRBV4-3,TGCGCCAGCAGCCAAGCGACTAGCGGGAGTCCTCTGAGCACCGGGGAGCTGTTTTTT,CASSQATSGSPLSTGELFF
TRBJ1-5,TRBD1,NA,TRBV2,TGTGCCAGCGCCAGGGGGCGGTTGAGCAATCAGCCCCAGCATTTT,CASARGRLSNQPQHF
TRBJ2-1,TRBD2,once,TRBV25-1,TGTGCCAGCACTTCTAGCGGGGCGTACAATGAGCAGTTCTTC,CASTSSGAYNEQFF
TRBJ1-1,NA,NA,TRBV29-1,TGCAGCGTAGTCACCCCGGGAGAAGCTTTCTTT,CSVVTPGEAFF
TRBJ2-1,NA,NA,TRBV14,TGTGCCAGCAGCCTATTGCAGGGCAGGTCCTACAATGAGCAGTTCTTC,CASSLLQGRSYNEQFF
TRBJ2-2,NA,NA,TRBV7-9,TGTGCCAGCAGCTCACCAAGAGGGACCGGGGAGCTGTTTTTT,CASSSPRGTGELFF
TRBJ2-7,NA,once,TRBV28,TGTGCCAGCACAGGTTACTACGAGCAGTACTTC,CASTGYYEQYF
TRBJ1-2,NA,NA,TRBV29-1,TGCAGCGTTGGGGAGGGGAGCTCGAACTATGGCTACACCTTC,CSVGEGSSNYGYTF
TRBJ2-1,NA,NA,TRBV11-2,TGTGCCAGCAGCTTAGATCCGGCCAGAAAAGGCGGTGAGCAGTTCTTC,CASSLDPARKGGEQFF
TRBJ1-1,NA,NA,TRBV29-1,TGCAGCGTTGGCCCGGGGGGGAAGCGGGAAGCTTTCTTT,CSVGPGGKREAFF
TRBJ2-7,NA,NA,TRBV6-2/TRBV6-3,TGTGCCAGCAGTTACCGCCTGACCGGCTCGGGGGAGCAGTACTTC,CASSYRLTGSGEQYF
TRBJ1-5,NA,NA,TRBV6-5,TGTGCCAGCAGTTACTCGATGTCCGGGGGCAATCAGCCCCAGCATTTT,CASSYSMSGGNQPQHF
TRBJ1-5,TRBD1,NA,TRBV6-1,TGTGCCAGCAGTGAACTCAGGGGACAGGGATTTCAGCCCCAGCATTTT,CASSELRGQGFQPQHF
TRBJ2-3,TRBD2,NA,TRBV6-2/TRBV6-3,TGTGCCAGCAGTTACTCACAGCCGGGACTAGGCCCCAATACGCAGTATTTT,CASSYSQPGLGPNTQYF
TRBJ1-5,TRBD1,NA,TRBV18,TGTGCCAGCTCCCTCCAGGGGGATGCCAATCAGCCCCAGCATTTT,CASSLQGDANQPQHF
TRBJ1-1,NA,NA,TRBV28,TGTGCCAGCAGCCTCACCCAGGGGAACACTGAAGCTTTCTTT,CASSLTQGNTEAFF
TRBJ1-1,NA,once,TRBV5-8,TGTGCCAGCAGCTTGGACAGGGAAGCTTTCTTT,CASSLDREAFF
TRBJ2-1,TRBD1,NA,TRBV5-6,TGTGCCAGCAGCTTTGGGACAGAGTACAATGAGCAGTTCTTC,CASSFGTEYNEQFF
TRBJ1-2,NA,NA,TRBV6-5,TGTGCCAGCAGTTCCGTTGGAGAAATCTATGGCTACACCTTC,CASSSVGEIYGYTF
TRBJ2-2,NA,NA,TRBV27,TGTGCCAGCAGTTTACACAGGCCCACGAACACCGGGGAGCTGTTTTTT,CASSLHRPTNTGELFF
TRBJ2-7,NA,once,TRBV27,TGTGCCAGCAGTTTTGGGGGGAATCCCTACGAGCAGTACTTC,CASSFGGNPYEQYF
TRBJ2-3,TRBD2,NA,TRBV7-3,TGTGCCAGCAGCTTAACCCCTAGCGGTAGCACAGATACGCAGTATTTT,CASSLTPSGSTDTQYF
TRBJ2-1,TRBD2,NA,TRBV5-5,TGTGCCAGCAGCTTCACTAGCGTAGCAAGTGAGCAGTTCTTC,CASSFTSVASEQFF
TRBJ2-1,NA,NA,TRBV28,TGTGCCAGCAGTGTCTTAGCGGAGAGCTCCTACAATGAGCAGTTCTTC,CASSVLAESSYNEQFF
TRBJ2-2,NA,NA,TRBV28,TGTGCCAGCAGTTTCCGGAGTCGGATCACCGGGGAGCTGTTTTTT,CASSFRSRITGELFF
TRBJ2-7,TRBD2,NA,TRBV27,TGTGCCAGCAGTTCAAGACTAGCGAGGAGCTCCTACGAGCAGTACTTC,CASSSRLARSSYEQYF
TRBJ1-1,NA,NA,TRBV9,TGTGCCAGCAGCCCAGCACCCGGGGGAAACACTGAAGCTTTCTTT,CASSPAPGGNTEAFF
TRBJ1-5,NA,NA,TRBV14,TGTGCCAGCAGCCTGCACAGGACAGTACATAGCAATCAGCCCCAGCATTTT,CASSLHRTVHSNQPQHF
TRBJ2-1,NA,NA,TRBV4-1,TGCGCCAGCAGCCCTACCCAATCTGAACCCTACAATGAGCAGTTCTTC,CASSPTQSEPYNEQFF
TRBJ2-7,TRBD2,NA,TRBV7-8,TGTGCCAGCAGCTCAACTCGGACTAGCGGCCCCTACGAGCAGTACTTC,CASSSTRTSGPYEQYF
TRBJ2-7,TRBD2,NA,TRBV28,TGTGCCAGCAGTTCCATTAGCGGGAGATTCTACGAGCAGTACTTC,CASSSISGRFYEQYF
TRBJ2-1,TRBD2,NA,TRBV7-2,TGTGCCAGCAGCTTAGAGGTAGCGGGAGAGTATGGTGAGCAGTTCTTC,CASSLEVAGEYGEQFF